Listed here is a single T cell receptor (beta chain). The data were taken from a study of blood T cell repertoires in COVID-19. Study overall: Sources were T cells, B-cell-depleted T cells, or PBMCs; the material itself was cDNA or gDNA.

Generated by immunoSEQ multiplex PCR, the TCRdb table keeps only in-frame clones and is missing some. The sample contains more than 150,000 clones, approximately 80% of which appear only once. V lost 3 bases and J lost 0, with 12 bases in between. From germline, CDR1 is MNHNS and CDR2 SASEGT. The CDR3 runs 16 residues. This sequence was found in a human donor in a cohort sampled during active COVID-19. Sequenced material: peripheral blood. The V call is TRBV6-1, the J call TRBJ1-3; D uncertain. For the CDR3, the DNA is TGTGCCAGCAGTGACGGAGGCGCCTACTCTGGAAACACCATATATTTT. Translated, it gives CASSDGGAYSGNTIYF.